These T cell receptor beta chains were read from a single sample in a study of shared clonotypes between healthy human individuals. Using immunoSEQ multiplex PCR, the repertoire was profiled, and TCRdb retains in-frame clones only, with some absent. The data contain millions of clones, roughly 93% of them singletons. Specimen: naive CD4+ T cells from PBMCs. The receptors stem from a man aged 18 to 29 in good health. Some clones in this sample may be carry-over from other donors' samples. The CDR3 runs from the conserved cysteine through the conserved F or W. Each record gives: clone size, J gene, V gene, D gene, CDR3 protein, CDR3 DNA. D genes are given only for firm matches. The size entry is marked missing in some rows and otherwise reads once, few, many or a size class.

NA,TRBJ2-7,TRBV28,NA,CASSPWGLSYEQYF,TGTGCCAGCAGTCCATGGGGGCTTAGTTACGAGCAGTACTTC
NA,TRBJ2-7,TRBV7-2,TRBD2,CASSLRAGYNEQYF,TGTGCCAGCAGCTTACGAGCGGGATATAACGAGCAGTACTTC
NA,TRBJ1-1,TRBV4-3,NA,CASSQVVTVNTEAFF,TGCGCCAGCAGCCAAGTAGTTACGGTGAACACTGAAGCTTTCTTT
NA,TRBJ2-3,TRBV4-2,TRBD2,CASSQSSGGGNTQYF,TGTGCCAGCAGCCAATCTAGCGGGGGAGGAAATACGCAGTATTTT
NA,TRBJ1-5,TRBV4-1,NA,CASSQAPLAGVRDQPQHF,TGCGCCAGCAGCCAAGCCCCCTTGGCAGGGGTAAGAGATCAGCCCCAGCATTTT
NA,TRBJ2-2,TRBV14,NA,CASSQDRFGELFF,TGTGCCAGCAGCCAAGATAGGTTCGGGGAGCTGTTTTTT
NA,TRBJ1-1,TRBV5-4,NA,CASSSPREGEVKAFF,TGTGCCAGCAGTTCTCCCCGGGAAGGGGAGGTAAAAGCTTTCTTT
NA,TRBJ2-2,TRBV19,NA,CASQGHNTGELFF,TGTGCCAGCCAGGGACACAACACCGGGGAGCTGTTTTTT
NA,TRBJ2-1,TRBV7-9,NA,CASSLGVANEQFF,TGTGCCAGCAGCTTGGGAGTAGCCAATGAGCAGTTCTTC
NA,TRBJ2-4,TRBV28,NA,CASSPQGIQYF,TGTGCCAGCAGCCCCCAGGGCATTCAGTACTTC
NA,TRBJ2-2,TRBV5-3,NA,CARSLAGQRPKPTNTGELFF,TGTGCCAGAAGCTTGGCCGGGCAGAGGCCCAAGCCAACGAACACCGGGGAGCTGTTTTTT
NA,TRBJ2-6,TRBV19,NA,CASSQFRAANVLTF,TGTGCCAGTAGCCAATTTCGGGCGGCCAACGTCCTGACTTTC
NA,TRBJ2-3,TRBV5-1,TRBD1,CASSYVPGQGSTDTQYF,TGCGCCAGCAGCTACGTTCCGGGACAGGGCAGCACAGATACGCAGTATTTT
NA,TRBJ2-5,TRBV11-2,NA,CASSLVVYQETQYF,TGTGCCAGCAGCTTAGTAGTGTACCAAGAGACCCAGTACTTC
NA,TRBJ1-2,TRBV28,TRBD1,CASSGPGGGYYGYTF,TGTGCCAGCAGTGGACCAGGGGGCGGGTACTATGGCTACACCTTC
NA,TRBJ2-7,TRBV20-1,NA,CSANHYEQYF,TGCAGTGCTAACCACTACGAGCAGTACTTC
NA,TRBJ2-3,TRBV5-4,TRBD2,CASSPWLAGITDTQYF,TGTGCCAGCAGCCCTTGGCTAGCGGGGATCACAGATACGCAGTATTTT
NA,TRBJ2-7,TRBV7-9,TRBD2,CASSPPRGGSYEQYF,TGTGCCAGCAGCCCTCCCCGGGGGGGATCCTACGAGCAGTACTTC
once,TRBJ2-5,TRBV15,TRBD2,CATSRGIAGGHETQYF,TGTGCCACCAGCAGAGGAATAGCGGGAGGTCACGAGACCCAGTACTTC
NA,TRBJ2-1,TRBV19,TRBD2,CASRGTSGTRPNEQFF,TGTGCCAGTAGGGGGACTAGCGGGACAAGGCCAAATGAGCAGTTCTTC
NA,TRBJ2-3,TRBV9,NA,CASSVGLARGTDTQYF,TGTGCCAGCAGCGTAGGTCTGGCGCGGGGTACAGATACGCAGTATTTT
NA,TRBJ2-1,TRBV2,NA,CASSVEEGSEQFF,TGTGCCAGCAGTGTTGAGGAGGGGAGTGAGCAGTTCTTC
NA,TRBJ1-4,TRBV9,TRBD1,CASSEGATNEKLFF,TGTGCCAGCAGTGAGGGGGCGACTAATGAAAAACTGTTTTTT
NA,TRBJ2-1,TRBV27,NA,CASRKRTAGPGDPYNEQFF,TGTGCCAGCAGGAAACGGACAGCAGGTCCAGGGGATCCCTACAATGAGCAGTTCTTC
NA,TRBJ2-2,TRBV9,NA,CASSVGTGELFF,TGTGCCAGCAGCGTAGGTACCGGGGAGCTGTTTTTT
NA,TRBJ1-2,TRBV25-1,NA,CASSEYSGVTDLYGYTF,TGTGCCAGCAGTGAATATTCCGGGGTAACAGACCTCTATGGCTACACCTTC
NA,TRBJ2-3,TRBV11-3,TRBD1,CASSRRTGADTQYF,TGTGCCAGCAGCCGCCGGACAGGGGCAGATACGCAGTATTTT
NA,TRBJ2-3,TRBV4-1,NA,CASSQERREDTQYF,TGCGCCAGCAGCCAAGAGAGGAGGGAAGATACGCAGTATTTT
NA,TRBJ2-1,TRBV5-1,TRBD2,CASSLSLAVYNEQFF,TGCGCCAGCAGCTTAAGTCTAGCGGTCTACAATGAGCAGTTCTTC
NA,TRBJ2-1,TRBV10-2,NA,CASRSTGRYEQFF,TGCGCCAGCAGGTCGACAGGGAGGTATGAGCAGTTCTTC
once,TRBJ2-7,TRBV18,NA,CASSPGIPTYEQYF,TGTGCCAGCTCACCAGGGATTCCCACATACGAGCAGTACTTC
NA,TRBJ2-3,TRBV25-1,NA,CASSETGPRTDTQYF,TGTGCCAGCAGTGAAACGGGACCCCGCACAGATACGCAGTATTTT
NA,TRBJ1-4,TRBV5-4,TRBD1,CASSTGGTGGEKLFF,TGTGCCAGCAGCACGGGGGGGACAGGGGGTGAAAAACTGTTTTTT
NA,TRBJ1-2,TRBV6-6,NA,CASSYRRTDYGYTF,TGTGCCAGCAGTTACAGGCGGACAGACTATGGCTACACCTTC
NA,TRBJ1-3,TRBV4-2,TRBD1,CASSHGPGQSSGNTIYF,TGTGCCAGCAGCCATGGGCCGGGACAGTCCTCTGGAAACACCATATATTTT
NA,TRBJ2-5,TRBV5-5,NA,CASSLVGFTQETQYF,TGTGCCAGCAGCTTGGTTGGGTTCACACAAGAGACCCAGTACTTC
NA,TRBJ1-5,TRBV4-1,NA,CASSQDVRRQPQHF,TGCGCCAGCAGCCAAGATGTGCGGAGGCAGCCCCAGCATTTT
NA,TRBJ1-1,TRBV7-9,NA,CASSLTGAGTEAFF,TGTGCCAGCAGCTTAACCGGGGCTGGGACTGAAGCTTTCTTT
NA,TRBJ1-5,TRBV28,NA,CASSFPTVRNQPQHF,TGTGCCAGCAGTTTCCCGACAGTCCGCAATCAGCCCCAGCATTTT